Below, one T cell receptor (beta chain) is given with its context. The antigen is undetermined. The assay used was immunoSEQ (version v3.0), run at survey level. TCRdb keeps only in-frame clones here, not all; method: immunoSEQ multiplex PCR. The sample has about 36,000 clones; approximately 80% are singletons. This sample was included in a study of long-term antiretroviral therapy in people with HIV. Study information: Some samples came about a decade before the 2015 immediate-ART recommendation, and these were the earliest. Findings and caveats of the study: Pre-ART expanded clones dominated the repertoire at every time point. ART-treated samples gained diversity yet remained below transplant donor controls.

Germline CDR1 MNHEY, CDR2 SVGAGI. The CDR3 covers 13 residues. Trimming cost V 4 bases and J 3 bases, with 7 bases left between them. The sample here was unsorted PBMCs, taken 3.4 years after starting antiretroviral therapy. The sequence was obtained from a man younger than 45 with HIV. The chain employs TRBV6-5 and TRBJ2-1; the D is unclear. DNA for the CDR3: TGTGCCAGCAGTTCTGAATTCTACAATGAGCAGTTCTTC. Translated, it gives CASSSEFYNEQFF.